The next 16 T cell receptor beta chains were all read from a single sample in a study of cytomegalovirus exposure and HLA in healthy donors. This PCR relied on a set of 60 Vbeta primers and 13 Jbeta primers. TCRdb keeps only in-frame clones here, not all; method: immunoSEQ multiplex PCR. The sample lists 150,000 to 200,000 clones; roughly 87% were seen once. The sequencing sample was made of PBMCs. The receptors come from a woman aged 50 to 60 in good health and CMV-seronegative.

The chain recombines TRBV7-9 with TRBJ1-2; no firm D call. CDR3 length: 15 residues. V lost 2 bases and J lost 6, with 16 bases in between. Looked up from germline, CDR1 is SEHNR and CDR2 is FQNEAQ (reference sequence). CDR3 sequence reads: CASSLLRSEDNGYTF. The CDR3 DNA reads TGTGCCAGCAGCTTACTTCGGTCGGAGGATAATGGCTACACCTTC.

The genes are TRBV25-1 and TRBJ2-3; 15 bases are a match to TRBD2. V shed 3 bases, J shed 6 bases, and the junction held 7 bases outside the gene matches. The CDR3 spans 17 residues. Germline CDR1 and CDR2: MGHDK and SYGVNS. Here the CDR3 reads CASSDPGLAGGSDTQYF. The CDR3 nucleotides read TGTGCCAGCAGTGATCCTGGACTAGCGGGAGGGAGCGATACGCAGTATTTT.

This clone was counted only a few times. The chain links TRBV28 to TRBJ1-4; D is uncertain. In germline, CDR1 is MDHEN, CDR2 SYDVKM. V was pared by 4 bases and J by 3 bases, with 12 bases between. The CDR3 covers 15 residues. This CDR3 is CASSWISRSNEKLFF. CDR3 nucleotide sequence: TGTGCCAGCAGTTGGATATCGAGGTCTAATGAAAAACTGTTTTTT.

The chain employs TRBV11-2 and TRBJ2-7; 7 positions agree with TRBD2. Germline-derived CDR1 and CDR2 are SGHAT and FQNNGV. CDR3 length: 15 residues. V lost 6 bases and J lost 1; bases outside the gene matches: 9. CDR3 residues: CASRRRGLLSYEQYF. The CDR3 region has the DNA TGTGCCAGCAGGAGGCGGGGACTATTGTCCTACGAGCAGTACTTC.

The V gene is TRBV5-1, the J gene TRBJ2-5, with TRBD2 as a possible D gene (6 bases). Germline CDR1 is SGHRS and CDR2 is YFSETQ. Trimming pared 1 base from V and 1 base from J, leaving 11 bases between. The CDR3 spans 15 residues. The CDR3 coding sequence is TGCGCCAGCAGCTTGAGTGGGGGGTCCCAAGAGACCCAGTACTTC. Translation gives CASSLSGGSQETQYF.

The chain couples TRBV27 to TRBJ1-2; D call uncertain. Per the germline V gene, CDR1 is MNHEY and CDR2 is SMNVEV (reference sequence). V lost 3 bases and J lost 1, with 12 bases in between. CDR3 length equals 15 residues. CDR3 DNA: TGTGCCAGCAGTTTTGGGCTTGGCCTTAACTATGGCTACACCTTC. Its protein product is CASSFGLGLNYGYTF.

The chain uses TRBV28 and TRBJ1-2; D is possibly TRBD1 (6 bases). Trimming removed 5 bases from V and 3 bases from J, with 19 bases in between. CDR1 and CDR2 (germline): MDHEN, SYDVKM. The CDR3 totals 16 residues. The CDR3 is CASSPSGRGGDYGYTF. In nucleotides, the CDR3 is TGTGCCAGCAGTCCTTCTGGGAGAGGGGGGGACTATGGCTACACCTTC.

The V gene is TRBV5-1, the J gene TRBJ2-5; 13 bases align to TRBD2. The CDR3 runs 16 residues. Germline V gene data show CDR1 as SGHRS and CDR2 as YFSETQ. J lost 2 bases, V lost 3 bases, and 4 bases had no gene match. The CDR3 loop is CASSWRLAGGQETQYF. CDR3 nucleotides: TGCGCCAGCAGCTGGCGACTAGCGGGAGGACAAGAGACCCAGTACTTC.

The chain is built from TRBV2 and TRBJ1-5; perhaps TRBD1 as D (6 bases). The V gene lost 4 bases and the J gene lost 0 bases, with 10 bases spanning the gap. This CDR3 has 15 residues. Germline CDR1 is SNHLY and CDR2 is FYNNEI. The CDR3, as DNA: TGTGCCAGCAGTGTGGACAGAAATAGCAATCAGCCCCAGCATTTT. This sequence encodes CASSVDRNSNQPQHF.

V usage is TRBV18 and J usage is TRBJ2-2; TRBD2 aligns across 8 bases. CDR3 length: 16 amino acids. V shed 0 bases, J shed 4 bases, and the junction held 4 bases outside the gene matches. CDR1 KGHSH and CDR2 LQKENI come from the germline V gene. The CDR3 DNA reads as TGTGCCAGCTCACCACCGGTGGCGGGAGGCACCGGGGAGCTGTTTTTT. Amino acids: CASSPPVAGGTGELFF.

The sample holds one count of this clone. The rearrangement links TRBV11-2 to TRBJ2-7, with D perhaps TRBD1 (6 bases). The CDR3 sequence is 14 residues long. With 3 bases removed from V and 0 bases from J, the gap between germline ends came to 9 bases. In germline, CDR1 is SGHAT, CDR2 FQNNGV. The CDR3 nucleotides read TGTGCCAGCAGCTTCCAGGGGAGCTCCTACGAGCAGTACTTC. It specifies CASSFQGSSYEQYF.

This clone came up a few times. The V gene is TRBV11-2, the J gene TRBJ2-7; D is perhaps TRBD1 (5 bases). This CDR3 spans 14 amino acids. The germline V gene has CDR1 SGHAT and CDR2 FQNNGV. Deletions cut 7 bases from V and 2 bases from J, with 15 bases between. Here the CDR3 DNA reads TGTGCCAGCACCCAAAGTTGGACACCCTACGAGCAGTACTTC. This codes for CASTQSWTPYEQYF.

The chain employs TRBV4-1 and TRBJ2-5; D unclear. Germline CDR1 and CDR2: MGHRA and YSYEKL. Trimming removed 6 bases from V and 0 bases from J, with 11 bases in between. The CDR3 consists of 14 residues. The CDR3 DNA sequence: TGCGCCAGCAGTCATCTAGTGTACCAAGAGACCCAGTACTTC. This sequence encodes CASSHLVYQETQYF.

This chain joins TRBV28 and TRBJ2-2, with 9 bases matching TRBD1. The CDR3 sequence is 15 residues long. Germline V gives CDR1 MDHEN, CDR2 SYDVKM. The ends lost 6 bases at V and 1 base at J; junction bases unmatched: 3. In nucleotides, the CDR3 is TGTGCCAGCAGCTCGGGACAGGGGAACACCGGGGAGCTGTTTTTT. Amino acids: CASSSGQGNTGELFF.

V is TRBV10-3 and J is TRBJ1-1; D is unclear. Germline V lookup: CDR1 ENHRY, CDR2 SYGVKD. The CDR3 is 11 residues long. Trimming stripped 10 bases from V and 7 bases from J, with 13 bases between. This CDR3 is CATHGGYEAFF. In DNA form, the CDR3 reads TGTGCCACCCACGGCGGTTATGAAGCTTTCTTT.

The J gene is TRBJ2-3, the V gene TRBV6-1; 8 bases are a match to TRBD2. CDR1 and CDR2 (germline): MNHNS, SASEGT. The CDR3 is made up of 16 amino acids. Unmatched junction bases numbered 8, after V lost 3 bases and J lost 3 bases. The CDR3 protein is CASSDQAGVLTDTQYF. In nucleotides, the CDR3 is TGTGCCAGCAGTGATCAAGCGGGAGTATTAACAGATACGCAGTATTTT.